The rows below give T cell receptor beta chains drawn from one sample of a study of T-cell reconstitution after alpha-beta-depleted transplantation in children. TCRdb re-called the PCR reads with MiXCR, one entry per CDR3 protein. The table has hundreds of thousands of distinct CDR3 sequences, roughly 16% seen once. Sequences were derived from PBMCs, mostly from graft donor cells, sampled 360 days after TCRalphabeta/CD19-depleted stem cell transplant. Receptors originate from a male patient between 5 and 17 years old who had a stem cell transplant for acute lymphoblastic leukemia, so the T cells may come from the graft donor. CDR3s include the opening cysteine and the closing phenylalanine or tryptophan.

TRBV12-3/TRBV12-4 CASSWDNSLNEQFF
TRBV29-1 CSVEDRTGGGTDTQYF
TRBV28 CASYPGGVVGNTEAFF
TRBV19 CASKQGIHEQFF
TRBV12-5 CASAMGLATNEKLFF
TRBV29-1 CSVGPEAFF
TRBV20-1 CSARVALGNTIYF
TRBV20-1 CSALAGGSSQETQYF
TRBV5-1 CASSSLTGGVEQFF
TRBV19 CASSIHQSYEQYF
TRBV7-9 CASSSTRRGEQFF
TRBV7-3 CASSLSRQSTGELFF
TRBV29-1 CSVVGGRKERINYGYTF
TRBV20-1 CSARMGGSGNTIYF
TRBV18 CASFPSLAGGDTQYF
TRBV4-1 CASSQGQWAQPQHF
TRBV12-3/TRBV12-4 CASRDSGRPYEQYF
TRBV6-1 CASSPTVMLREQYF
TRBV7-2 CASSLGSGRGFNEQFF
TRBV14 CASSQTQRFQETQYF
TRBV5-1 CASSLTTSASSGANVLTF
TRBV20-1 CSAIREGYTF
TRBV29-1 CSGHRGSGNEQFF
TRBV20-1 CSARGNVAGRGRLYEQYF
TRBV5-1 CASSWGTSGSAYNEQFF
TRBV12-3/TRBV12-4 CASSKGLSNTGELFF
TRBV6-2/TRBV6-3 CASSPWTVSNQPQHF
TRBV3-1 CASSPRGAGGNEQFF
TRBV5-8 CASSFSVGADTQYF
TRBV5-1 CASSSNRGANEKLFF
TRBV24-1 CATSGRWTANTGELFF
TRBV28 CASAWGLPNEKLFF
TRBV6-6 CASAGRGFEKLFF
TRBV15 CATSSPGGSADTQYF
TRBV28 CASSGGTSWHETQYF
TRBV5-1 CASSLRQPYNEQFF
TRBV4-1 CASSHKQGATYEQYF
TRBV5-1 CASSLEAGTRNEQFF
TRBV24-1 CATSDWDTDTDTQYF
TRBV7-9 CASSLEVGGYYNEQFF
TRBV29-1 CSVEGGGEAFF
TRBV20-1 CSARRGDRGTDTQYF
TRBV5-1 CASSLVGVVTDTQYF
TRBV3-1 CASSQETDTQYF
TRBV15 CATSRYSGSQYEQYF
TRBV7-8 CASSVTAGTGGYEQYF
TRBV5-1 CASSLVGTEYNEQFF
TRBV7-3 CASSLTGGVTEAFF
TRBV4-1 CASSGAATNEKLFF
TRBV29-1 CSVEGGTSGSEQYF
TRBV5-4 CASSFSHTDTQYF
TRBV29-1 CSVEESGANYGYTF
TRBV12-3/TRBV12-4 CASSRGGNLYNEQFF
TRBV7-8 CASSSRGSRNTGELFF
TRBV5-6 CASSTAWTAPPEQFF
TRBV12-3/TRBV12-4 CASSFGSLSGRYEQYF
TRBV9 CASNHLGTDTQYF
TRBV18 CASSPFLGPQETQYF
TRBV7-3 CASTLSFGYTEAFF
TRBV12-3/TRBV12-4 CASCPLVQGLSGNTIYF